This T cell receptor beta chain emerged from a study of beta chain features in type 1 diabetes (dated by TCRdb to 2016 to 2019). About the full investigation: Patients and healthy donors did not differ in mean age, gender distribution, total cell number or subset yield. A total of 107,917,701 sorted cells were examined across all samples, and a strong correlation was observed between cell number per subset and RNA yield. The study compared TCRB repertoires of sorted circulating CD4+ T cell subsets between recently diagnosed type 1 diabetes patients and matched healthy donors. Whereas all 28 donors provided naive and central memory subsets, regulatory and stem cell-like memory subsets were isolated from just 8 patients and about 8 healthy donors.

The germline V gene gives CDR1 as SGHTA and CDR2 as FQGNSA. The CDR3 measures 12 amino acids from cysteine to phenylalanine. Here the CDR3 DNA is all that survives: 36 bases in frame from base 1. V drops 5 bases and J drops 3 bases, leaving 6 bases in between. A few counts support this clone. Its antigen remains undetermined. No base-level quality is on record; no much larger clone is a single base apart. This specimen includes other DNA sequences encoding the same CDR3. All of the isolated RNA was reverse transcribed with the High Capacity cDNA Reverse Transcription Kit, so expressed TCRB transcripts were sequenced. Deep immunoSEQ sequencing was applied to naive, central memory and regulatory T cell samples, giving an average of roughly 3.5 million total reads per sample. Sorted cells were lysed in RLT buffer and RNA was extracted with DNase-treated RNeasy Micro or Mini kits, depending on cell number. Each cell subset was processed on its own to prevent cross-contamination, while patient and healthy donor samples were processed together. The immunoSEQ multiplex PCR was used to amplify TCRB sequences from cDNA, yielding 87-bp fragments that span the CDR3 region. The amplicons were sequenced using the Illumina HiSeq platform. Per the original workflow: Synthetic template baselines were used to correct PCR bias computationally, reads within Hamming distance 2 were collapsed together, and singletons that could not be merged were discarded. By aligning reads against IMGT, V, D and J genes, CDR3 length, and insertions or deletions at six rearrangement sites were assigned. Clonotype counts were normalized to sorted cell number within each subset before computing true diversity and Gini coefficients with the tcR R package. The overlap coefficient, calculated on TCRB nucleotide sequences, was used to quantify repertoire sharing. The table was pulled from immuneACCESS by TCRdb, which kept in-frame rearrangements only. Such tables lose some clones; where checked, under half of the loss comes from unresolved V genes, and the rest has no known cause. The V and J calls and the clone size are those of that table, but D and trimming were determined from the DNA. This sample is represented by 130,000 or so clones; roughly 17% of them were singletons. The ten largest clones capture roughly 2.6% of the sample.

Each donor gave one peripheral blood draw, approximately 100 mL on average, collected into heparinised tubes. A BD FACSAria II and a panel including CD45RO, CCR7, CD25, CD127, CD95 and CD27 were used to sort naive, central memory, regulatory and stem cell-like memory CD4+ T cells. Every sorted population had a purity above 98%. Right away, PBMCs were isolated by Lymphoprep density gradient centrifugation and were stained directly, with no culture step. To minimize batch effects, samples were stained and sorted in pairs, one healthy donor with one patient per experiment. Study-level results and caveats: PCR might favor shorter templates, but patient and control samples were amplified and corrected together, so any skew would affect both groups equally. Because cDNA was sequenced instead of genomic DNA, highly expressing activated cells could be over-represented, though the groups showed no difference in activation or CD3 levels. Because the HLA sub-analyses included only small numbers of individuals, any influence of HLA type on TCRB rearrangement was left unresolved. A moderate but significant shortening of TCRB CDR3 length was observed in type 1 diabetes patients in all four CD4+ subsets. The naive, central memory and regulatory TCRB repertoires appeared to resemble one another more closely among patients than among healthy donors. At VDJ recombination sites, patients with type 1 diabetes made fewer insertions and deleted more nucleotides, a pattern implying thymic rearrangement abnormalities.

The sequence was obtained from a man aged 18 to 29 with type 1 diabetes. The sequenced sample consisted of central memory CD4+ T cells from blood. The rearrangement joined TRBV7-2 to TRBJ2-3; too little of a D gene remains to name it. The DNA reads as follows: TGTGCCAGCAGCCCCTATACAGATACGCAGTATTTT. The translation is CASSPYTDTQYF.